This T cell receptor (beta chain) originates from a study of high-grade serous ovarian cancer treatment subgroups. This clone was observed once. The antigen is unknown. Here immunoSEQ multiplex PCR was the method, and the copy in TCRdb shows in-frame clones only, minus some. The profile shows approximately 6,600 clones, 79% of them singletons. Tumor samples were obtained before definitive surgery or chemotherapy. Findings and caveats of the study: Tumors within one patient showed repertoire similarity of roughly 0.1 to 0.85.

The source material was tumor tissue. This sequence originates from a human donor with high-grade serous ovarian cancer.

In nucleotides, the CDR3 is TGTGCCAGCAGTTTGGGACTAGCGGCCTACAATGAGCAGTTCTTC. As protein: CASSLGLAAYNEQFF. J is TRBJ2-1 and V is TRBV27, with 11 bases lining up with TRBD2. Unmatched junction bases numbered 0, after V lost 3 bases and J lost 2 bases. This CDR3 comprises 15 residues. Germline V gives CDR1 MNHEY, CDR2 SMNVEV (reference sequence).